The 15 T cell receptor beta chains below all came from one sample that was sequenced in a study of blood T cells in healthy people across ages. A J-beta primer mix and a sample-barcoded 5' primer were used in a second PCR of about 7 to 12 cycles. TCRdb used MiXCR to reprocess the 5' RACE reads, holding one entry per CDR3 protein. The sample carries under 2 million distinct CDR3 sequences, roughly a third recorded once. The sequenced sample was blood. The receptor set was obtained from a woman aged 25 to 39 in good health.

In this sample, this clonotype turned up a few times. This chain joins TRBV6-5 and TRBJ2-3; D could derive from TRBD1 or TRBD2 (5 bases each). The V gene's germline CDR1 is MNHEY and CDR2 SVGAGI. V lost 6 bases and J 3 bases, leaving 16 bases between the germline ends. The CDR3 length is 15 residues. The CDR3 sequence: CASSPVGRSTDTQYF. DNA for the CDR3: TGTGCCAGCAGCCCCGTGGGACGGTCGACAGATACGCAGTATTTT.

This chain joins TRBV4-2 and TRBJ1-4; D uncertain. V was clipped by 6 bases and J by 0 bases, with 11 bases between them. The CDR3 is made up of 15 amino acids. CDR1 and CDR2 from the germline V gene are LGHNA and YNFKEQ. The CDR3 region is CASRFGGATNEKLFF. CDR3 DNA sequence: TGTGCCAGCAGATTCGGTGGGGCAACTAATGAAAAACTGTTTTTT.

A few counts support this clonotype. The chain combines TRBV20-1 with TRBJ2-2; 11 nucleotides match TRBD1. With V trimmed by 5 bases and J by 4 bases, 6 bases remained unmatched. This CDR3 contains 15 residues. CDR1 is DFQATT and CDR2 is SNEGSKA in the germline V gene (reference sequence). In DNA form, the CDR3 reads TGCAGTGCTGGGGGGACAGGGGGTGTCACCGGGGAGCTGTTTTTT. Encoded protein: CSAGGTGGVTGELFF.

V is TRBV7-2 and J is TRBJ2-3; TRBD2 is a possible D gene (7 bases). Per the germline V gene, CDR1 is SGHTA and CDR2 is FQGNSA. This CDR3 has 20 amino acids. V lost 2 bases and J 0 bases, leaving 24 bases between the germline ends. CDR3 region: CASSLRSLAELGASTDTQYF. Written as DNA, the CDR3 is TGTGCCAGCAGCTTAAGGTCCCTAGCGGAGTTGGGGGCTAGCACAGATACGCAGTATTTT.

The CDR3 region is CASSPQGGRNEQFF. The CDR3, as DNA: TGTGCCAGCAGCCCTCAGGGCGGGCGCAATGAGCAGTTCTTC. V gene TRBV7-2 combines with J gene TRBJ2-1; TRBD1 or TRBD2 may be the D gene (5 bases each). V was pared by 5 bases and J by 6 bases, with 14 bases between. The CDR3 sequence is 14 residues long. The V gene's germline CDR1 is SGHTA and CDR2 FQGNSA.

This chain links TRBV20-1 with TRBJ1-2; D is undetermined. Trimming shortened V by 6 bases and J by 7 bases, and 12 bases separated the two germline ends. Looked up from germline, CDR1 is DFQATT and CDR2 is SNEGSKA (reference sequence). This CDR3 is built from 11 residues. The CDR3 nucleotides read TGCAGTGCCCCTGACATTTCTGGCTACACCTTC. It is translated as CSAPDISGYTF.

Details on this clonotype: Compared with germline, one end of the junction differs, possibly owing to a read error. J is TRBJ1-1 and V is TRBV5-6; the D gene is possibly TRBD1 (6 bases). Germline V gene data show CDR1 as SGHDT and CDR2 as YYEEEE. This CDR3 spans 15 amino acids. Here the CDR3 DNA reads TGTGCCAGCAGCTGGGCCGACAGGCCGAACACCGAAGCTTTCTTT. This sequence encodes CASSWADRPNTEAFF.

The chain couples TRBV6-5 to TRBJ2-7; D may be TRBD1 (6 bases). The CDR3 has 14 residues. Per germline, CDR1 MNHEY and CDR2 SVGAGI. The V and J ends lost 1 base and 10 bases respectively, with 17 bases between them. CDR3 loop: CASSYWTVEEAQYF. The CDR3 DNA sequence: TGTGCCAGCAGTTACTGGACAGTAGAAGAGGCCCAGTACTTC.

This chain links TRBV7-9 with TRBJ1-4; the D is unclear. V lost 5 bases to trimming and J lost 7 bases, with 11 bases between them. CDR3 length: 13 amino acids. CDR1 and CDR2 from the germline V gene are SEHNR and FQNEAQ (reference sequence). In nucleotides, the CDR3 is TGTGCCAGCAGCCCCCCGGAAGGTGAAAAACTGTTTTTT. Translating it yields CASSPPEGEKLFF.

This clonotype was seen a few times. The rearrangement links TRBV15 to TRBJ2-3; 12 positions match TRBD2. CDR1 LNHNV and CDR2 YYDKDF come from the germline V gene (reference sequence). V gave up 3 bases and J gave up 6 bases; unmatched junction bases: 13. The CDR3 spans 18 residues. CDR3 protein: CATSSEGEGLAGSDTQYF. The CDR3 DNA is TGTGCCACCAGCAGTGAGGGGGAAGGACTAGCGGGATCGGATACGCAGTATTTT. Variable domain in full (rest from reference TRBV15 and TRBJ2-3): DAMVIQNPRYQVTQFGKPVTLSCSQTLNHNVMYWYQQKSSQAPKLLFHYYDKDFNNEADTPDNFQSRRPNTSFCFLDIRSPGLGDTAMYLCATSSEGEGLAGSDTQYFGPGTRLTVL.

The rearrangement uses TRBV9 and TRBJ2-3; either TRBD1 or TRBD2 may supply D (5 bases each). The CDR3 is made up of 16 amino acids. The V and J ends lost 8 bases and 4 bases respectively, with 23 bases between them. Germline CDR1 is SGDLS and CDR2 is YYNGEE. The CDR3 region has the DNA TGTGCCAGTACGATAAACCATGGGGGAGAGGCAGATACGCAGTATTTT. This gives the protein CASTINHGGEADTQYF.

Notes on this clonotype: A much larger clone is a single base away; this may be a read error. This chain joins TRBV29-1 and TRBJ2-3; D is uncertain. This CDR3 is built from 18 residues. V shed 4 bases and J shed 2 bases, with 25 bases lying between them. The germline gives CDR1 SQVTM, CDR2 ANQGSEA. The CDR3 sequence: CSVVSPPNWQETTDTQYF. The CDR3 DNA reads TGCAGCGTTGTATCCCCTCCGAACTGGCAGGAGACCACAGATACGCAGTATTTT.

CDR3 sequence reads: CASSARTGTIYEQYF. The CDR3 nucleotides are TGTGCCAGCAGCGCCCGGACAGGGACTATTTACGAGCAGTACTTC. The chain joins TRBV7-2 to TRBJ2-5; the D gene is possibly TRBD1 (8 bases). The J call is doubtful: the DNA matches TRBJ2-7 better. CDR1 and CDR2 from the germline V gene are SGHTA and FQGNSA. The CDR3 spans 15 residues.

The gene calls are TRBV5-1 and TRBJ2-3; 9 bases fit TRBD1. Per the germline V gene, CDR1 is SGHRS and CDR2 is YFSETQ. The J segment lost 2 bases and the V segment lost 1 base, leaving 5 bases of the junction unmatched. The CDR3 loop spans 16 amino acids. The CDR3 coding sequence is TGCGCCAGCAGCTTGTTGGGGACAGGGAACACAGATACGCAGTATTTT. It codes for CASSLLGTGNTDTQYF.

This clonotype was found a few times. The gene calls are TRBV10-3 and TRBJ2-7; D is unclear. The CDR3 sequence is 13 residues long. V was trimmed by 0 bases and J by 3 bases, leaving 6 bases between them. The germline CDR1 and CDR2 sequences are ENHRY and SYGVKD. The CDR3 protein is CAISESVGYEQYF. The CDR3 nucleotides read TGTGCCATCAGTGAGTCGGTGGGCTACGAGCAGTACTTC.